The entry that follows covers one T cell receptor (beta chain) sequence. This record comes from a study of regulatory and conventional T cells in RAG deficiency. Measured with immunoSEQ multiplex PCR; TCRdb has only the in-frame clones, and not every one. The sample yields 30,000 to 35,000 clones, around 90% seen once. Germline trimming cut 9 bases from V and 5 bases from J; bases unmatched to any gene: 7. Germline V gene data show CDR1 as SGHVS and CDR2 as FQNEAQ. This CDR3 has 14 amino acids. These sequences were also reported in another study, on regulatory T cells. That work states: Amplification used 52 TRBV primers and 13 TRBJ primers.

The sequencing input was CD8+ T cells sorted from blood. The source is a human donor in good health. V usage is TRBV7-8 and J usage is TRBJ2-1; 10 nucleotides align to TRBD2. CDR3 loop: CASSSGSSHNEQFF. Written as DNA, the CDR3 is TGTGCCAGTTCTAGCGGGAGTTCCCACAATGAGCAGTTCTTC.